This T cell receptor beta chain was sequenced for a study of cytomegalovirus exposure and HLA in healthy donors. Use of 60 Vbeta and 13 Jbeta primers characterized the PCR. Method: immunoSEQ multiplex PCR; TCRdb's copy keeps in-frame clones and lacks some. Among 150,000 to 200,000 clones, roughly 79% were seen once, and the ten largest hold approximately 2%. V gave up 0 bases and J gave up 2 bases, with 14 bases separating them. CDR3 size: 17 residues. Per germline, CDR1 SGHTA and CDR2 FQGNSA. Whole-study findings and limits: V- and J-gene trimming of TCR beta was linked (in a later analysis) to a missense DCLRE1C variant. In a later analysis, HLA-C alleles had the fewest associated TCRs, DRB1 alleles the most.

To note about this clone: Its target is unknown.

The chain couples TRBV7-2 to TRBJ2-1; D is possibly TRBD1 (5 bases). The receptor was derived from a man in his thirties or forties in good health and CMV-seronegative. The sample was PBMCs. CDR3 loop: CASSLARVGAAYNEQFF. For the CDR3, the DNA is TGTGCCAGCAGCTTAGCGCGAGTTGGGGCCGCCTACAATGAGCAGTTCTTC.